What follows is one T cell receptor beta chain and its context. The antigen is unknown. This sample is drawn from a study of shared clonotypes between healthy human individuals. Across the study: A donor's plate count was three for CD4 naive and three for CD4 memory; CD8 naive had two and CD8 memory one.

Method: immunoSEQ multiplex PCR; TCRdb's copy keeps in-frame clones and lacks some. The profile shows millions of clones, around nine tenths of them singletons. The CDR3 spans 16 residues. In germline, CDR1 is SNHLY, CDR2 FYNNEI. Trimming took off 5 bases at V and 8 bases at J, with 24 bases between the two ends. Overall study results and limits: Clonotype sharing across donors was expected to vary with sequencing depth.

This clonotype originated in a man younger than 35 in good health. This chain connects TRBV2 to TRBJ1-2; D ambiguous. Sequencing input: naive CD4+ T cells sorted from blood. Subset: CD45RA+ positively selected. The DNA for the CDR3 is TGTGCCAGCAGTTCTTTTGGGAGGGTGGCACGGGTGGGCTACACCTTC. Amino acids: CASSSFGRVARVGYTF. Full variable domain (missing parts from reference TRBV2 and TRBJ1-2): EPEVTQTPSHQVTQMGQEVILRCVPISNHLYFYWYRQILGQKVEFLVSFYNNEISEKSEIFDDQFSVERPDGSNFTLKIRSTKLEDSAMYFCASSSFGRVARVGYTFGSGTRLTVV.